This T cell receptor beta chain was sequenced in a study of T cells after yellow fever vaccination (dated by TCRdb to the late 2010s). Broadly, across the study: The SMART-Seq v4 Ultra Low Input RNA kit was used to prepare libraries from fractions with low cell numbers. To follow T-cell clones before and after primary and booster YFV17D yellow fever vaccination, bulk TCR alpha and beta repertoires were sequenced over time. Two healthy male donors, one aged 18 to 30 and one aged 30 to 40 years, were included in the cohort. Bulk PBMC replicates and cell subsets were isolated from blood drawn at multiple timepoints before and after both primary and secondary immunization. Study-wide conclusions, independent of this receptor: The secondary T-cell response was weaker than the primary response but faster, peaking on day 5 instead of day 15. Computational filtering was needed because FACS-sorted repertoires could contain abundant contaminating clonotypes from the bulk population. A small share of clonotypes was detected in both CD4 and CD8 compartments, with the overlap likely arising from convergent recombination. Only a couple of donors were included in the study, so the extent to which the findings can be generalized is limited. After the booster, most of the clones that had expanded following primary vaccination were detected again (just under 97% of CD4 and around nine tenths of CD8), which suggests that memory was broadly maintained.

TCRdb records Illumina NovaSeq 6000 as the sequencer. TCR cDNA was made using 5'RACE template switching, a step that added a universal primer site and unique molecular identifiers. cDNA synthesis was primed from both the TCR alpha and TCR beta constant segments. Two PCR steps were used to amplify libraries, with sample barcodes and sequencing adapters being added in the second step. Sequencing of libraries was done on Illumina HiSeq 2500 (2x100 bp) or NovaSeq (2x150 bp). The published analysis was carried out like this. MIGEC was used to demultiplex reads and collapse the reads into UMI consensus sequences, and MiXCR was used for V(D)J alignment. Vaccine-responding clonotypes were identified with edgeR using replicate PBMC samples, with FDR below 0.01 and a log2 fold change above 5 up to day 15 being required. CD4 or CD8 identity was assigned to each bulk clonotype according to whether the clonotype was present at higher abundance in the sequenced CD4 repertoire or the sequenced CD8 repertoire. Using fastp at Q25 and MiXCR, TCRdb reprocessed the public reads and kept productive beta chains. Under each unique CDR3 protein, matching rows form one entry showing the most common genes and DNA. TCRdb's processing, not the authors' own work, is the source of the V and J calls. The sample table records just over 300,000 distinct CDR3 sequences; around 4% of these occur just once. The ten most abundant clones make up roughly a quarter of the sample.

The table lists this clonotype with a few counts. It lacks a known antigen. No base quality information exists; no much larger clone differs at one position. The treatment or condition label for this specimen denotes: live attenuated yellow fever vaccine strain. At each blood-draw timepoint, two biological replicates of bulk PBMCs were obtained. A standard Ficoll-Paque protocol was used to isolate PBMCs from peripheral blood. TriZol was used to extract RNA from bulk PBMCs, from CD4 and CD8 fractions, and from dextramer-positive and dextramer-negative fractions. The sample was PBMCs, taken on the day of the yellow fever booster vaccination. This clonotype was sampled from a man aged 18 to 35 who received the YFV17D yellow fever vaccine.

This receptor carries the CDR3 CASSLGDRGHYGNTIYF. The nucleotide sequence reads as follows: TGTGCCAGCAGCTTGGGGGACAGGGGGCATTATGGAAACACCATATATTTT. The rearrangement joined TRBV7-2 to TRBJ1-3; 12 of the junction bases match TRBD1. Ends trimmed: V by 3 bases, J by 3 bases; bases unmatched to a gene: 6. The cysteine opens and the phenylalanine closes a CDR3 of 17 amino acids. Kept here is only the CDR3 DNA, which spans 51 bases and is read in frame from base 1. In the germline V gene, CDR1 corresponds to SGHTA and CDR2 to FQGNSA. Extended through the reference TRBV7-2 and TRBJ1-3 proteins, this CDR3 yields the full variable domain: GAGVSQSPSNKVTEKGKDVELRCDPISGHTALYWYRQSLGQGLEFLIYFQGNSAPDKSGLPSDRFSAERTGGSVSTLTIQRTQQEDSAVYLCASSLGDRGHYGNTIYFGEGSWLTVV.